This T cell receptor beta chain is from a study of T cells expressing NK-cell markers. Study-wide results and limits: Of the CD8+ T cell pool in five or six donors, roughly 1.0-8% was accounted for by dominant NKG2C+ clonotypes.

To note about this clonotype: Its specificity is not known.

The authors generated TCR beta cDNA through 5'RACE template switching with UMIs. TCRdb re-called the 5' RACE reads; every CDR3 protein appears as one record, without DNA. The table lists roughly 390,000 distinct CDR3 sequences. The receptor was derived from a woman aged 45 to 65 in good health. Sequenced sample: blood T cells: a sorted CD56 or NKG2C T cell subset, CD4+ or CD8+ T cells, or bulk PBMC T cells (not recorded which).

CDR3 sequence reads: CASSLSVTDTQYF. The V call is TRBV28, the J call TRBJ2-3. The CDR3 has 13 amino acids. Per the germline V gene, CDR1 is MDHEN and CDR2 is SYDVKM.